This T cell receptor (beta chain) was sequenced for a study of CD8 T cells in ankylosing spondylitis. Study conclusions and caveats: According to the report, clones linked to the disease were significantly enriched in matched synovial fluid samples taken from ankylosing spondylitis patients.

One entry per CDR3 protein, called by TCRdb with MiXCR from the 5' RACE reads. The sample records roughly 220,000 distinct CDR3 sequences, over 9.5% being singletons. This clonotype has a count of ten or more. Its antigen is not known. The source of this sequence is a male donor with ankylosing spondylitis or in good health (not recorded which). The sequenced material came from blood, either unsorted or a sorted T cell fraction (not recorded which).

CDR3 region: CSAHREKGTEAFF. The CDR3 nucleotides read TGCAGTGCTCACAGGGAGAAGGGGACTGAAGCTTTCTTT. The gene calls are TRBV20-1 and TRBJ1-1; D may be TRBD1 (6 bases). CDR1 DFQATT and CDR2 SNEGSKA come from the germline V gene (reference sequence). This CDR3 region has 13 residues. Trimming removed 5 bases at V and 5 bases at J, with 15 bases between.